These T cell receptor beta chains were read from a single sample in a study of response to subunit inactivated influenza vaccine. TCRdb fed the RT-PCR reads into MiXCR, producing one record per CDR3 protein. Of hundreds of thousands of distinct CDR3 sequences in the sample, about 10% were seen once. This specimen was PBMCs from blood, taken on the day of vaccination. Source of these receptors: a man aged 45-65 years who received an inactivated influenza vaccine. CDR3s include the opening cysteine and the closing phenylalanine or tryptophan. A D gene is named only where the DNA matches it firmly. For some rows the clone size is stated as once, few or many, or as a class when expanded; others skip it.

>TRBV30|-|TRBJ2-7|-
CAWSYGSYEQYF
TGTGCCTGGAGTTATGGGTCCTACGAGCAGTACTTC
>TRBV7-9|few|TRBJ2-3|-
CASSKEVVADTQYF
TGTGCCAGCAGCAAGGAAGTTGTGGCAGATACGCAGTATTTT
>TRBV12-3/TRBV12-4|few|TRBJ1-2|-
CASSLATFYGYTF
TGTGCCAGCAGTTTAGCTACCTTCTATGGCTACACCTTC
>TRBV6-1|few|TRBJ2-1|TRBD1
CASRLTGGNYNEQFF
TGTGCCAGCAGGCTGACAGGGGGCAACTACAATGAGCAGTTCTTC
>TRBV29-1|many|TRBJ2-3|TRBD1
CSVLKGQGGSTQYF
TGCAGCGTTTTAAAGGGACAGGGCGGTAGCACGCAGTATTTT
>TRBV7-8|few|TRBJ2-7|-
CASSPRQYEQYF
TGTGCCAGCAGCCCAAGACAGTACGAGCAGTACTTC
>TRBV7-6|few|TRBJ2-3|-
CASSPIGGSSTDTQYF
TGTGCCAGCAGCCCCATAGGTGGTTCTAGCACAGATACGCAGTATTTT
>TRBV27|many|TRBJ1-1|TRBD1
CASSSTGFVTEAFF
TGTGCCAGCAGCTCGACAGGGTTCGTCACTGAAGCTTTCTTT
>TRBV12-3/TRBV12-4|many|TRBJ1-3|-
CASRGLQDTIYF
TGTGCCAGCCGGGGATTGCAGGACACCATATATTTT
>TRBV5-1|many|TRBJ2-7|-
CASRQGPVSYEQYF
TGCGCCAGCAGGCAGGGACCGGTCTCCTACGAGCAGTACTTC
>TRBV10-3|many|TRBJ2-1|-
CAISKQGSHNEQFF
TGTGCCATCAGTAAACAGGGATCTCACAATGAGCAGTTCTTC
>TRBV29-1|-|TRBJ2-1|-
CEFRRDYNEQFF
TGCGAATTTCGCAGGGACTACAATGAGCAGTTCTTC
>TRBV27|few|TRBJ1-1|-
CASSSQGDHTEAFF
TGTGCCAGCAGTTCCCAAGGGGACCACACTGAAGCTTTCTTT
>TRBV20-1|-|TRBJ2-7|TRBD1
CSASAGTGISSYEQYF
TGCAGTGCTAGCGCGGGGACAGGGATTAGTTCCTACGAGCAGTACTTC